This record looks at one TCR beta chain sequence and its context. It lacks a known antigen. No base quality values were provided; no much bigger clone lies one nucleotide off. Healthy HIV-negative adults with no recently reported acute infections or vaccinations were included as donors. All donors were Caucasian adults living in Nashville, Tennessee, USA. Magnetic negative selection was used to enrich CD4+ T cells, after which naive cells were positively selected on CD45RA and the negative fraction became the memory subset. Blood was collected by leukapheresis, and PBMCs were isolated by Ficoll-Histopaque density gradient centrifugation and then cryopreserved in liquid nitrogen vapor phase. Analytical flow cytometry was used to check the purity and quantity of every magnetically sorted T cell population. Each sorted fraction had its genomic DNA isolated and then quantified by UV absorbance on a Nanodrop 2000c.

The data derive from a study of shared clonotypes between healthy human individuals (dated by TCRdb to 2018 to 2020). For the study in its entirety: The cohort included three men and a couple of women between 18 and 49 years of age. Per donor, three plates each were used for CD4 naive and CD4 memory, two for CD8 naive, and one for CD8 memory. Between about 0.85 and 8.9 billion PBMCs per donor were obtained by leukapheresis. Libraries were prepared and TCR repertoires were sequenced by different laboratories using diverse techniques, in order to increase sequencing depth and limit assay-specific biases. To estimate repertoire size and how much clonotypes are shared between individuals, the study performed deep sequencing of blood TCR repertoires from a handful of healthy adults.

Inclusive of the bounding cysteine and phenylalanine, the CDR3 is 13 residues long. CDR3 DNA is the only sequence kept; it has 39 bases, read in frame from the first base. The junction carries 10 bases between V and J, which are trimmed by 0 bases and 7 bases respectively. According to the germline V gene (reference sequence), CDR1 reads GTSNPN and CDR2 reads SVGIG. TCR CDR3 regions were amplified from genomic DNA by multiplex PCR using the deep immunoSEQ assay. For each cell subset, the extracted genomic DNA was distributed evenly across all wells of several immunoSEQ 96-well plates, and each plate served as one replicate. For sorted subsets, each replicate PCR was loaded with about 200 ng genomic DNA, equivalent to 25,000 to 35,000 T cell genomes. The purified libraries were quantified using a Qubit 3.0 fluorometer, sized with a Bioanalyzer 2100, and then quantified again using the KAPA Library Quantification kit. Each immunoSEQ 96-well plate was sequenced on its own single-read 150-cycle Illumina NextSeq 550 flow cell. Processing in the source paper ran as follows. Because the immunoSEQ output held only junctional sequences and lacked quality scores, the filtering could not match the filtering applied to full-length reads. To assign V/J genes and CDR3, sequences were annotated using PyIR, a Python wrapper for IgBLAST v1.9, with IMGT germline references. Reads were filtered out if the reads had weak V/J assignments (E-value above 1e-6), no CDR3, stop codons, out-of-frame junctions, or ambiguous translated residues. V3J clonotypes were defined as sequences sharing an identical inferred V gene, J gene, and CDR3 amino acid sequence. Percentage overlap between repertoires was computed as shared unique clonotypes divided by the size of the smaller repertoire. RTK rarefaction, the Chao1 estimator, and Recon v2.1 estimates of unobserved clonotypes were used to assess repertoire richness. Generation probabilities for all TCRbeta clonotypes obtained by the gDNA method from several donors were computed using OLGA. TCRdb's version of the immuneACCESS table is confined to in-frame rearrangements and falls short of the full clone set. An unresolved V gene accounts for under half of the shortfall where checked; the remainder is of unknown origin. V, J and clone size are taken as reported in that table, and D and trimming were inferred from the DNA itself. The sample includes around 2,000,000 clones, with roughly 94% observed a single time. The ten biggest clones cover about 0.13% of the sample.

General conclusions and limits of the study: Naive subsets generally had larger estimated clonotype richness than memory subsets. Pairwise subsampling led to the expectation that sequencing depth would affect the degree of clonotype sharing among donors. Sampling was restricted to blood, and TCR repertoires in tissues likely differ from the TCR repertoires found in blood. Higher generation probabilities were observed for clonotypes shared by all four sorted-subset donors than for non-shared clonotypes. When a handful of donors were compared, the shared fraction of clonotypes was around 5% for naive CD4, more than 3% for naive CD8, 2.3% for memory CD4, and around 0.4% for memory CD8. The small number of donors limited the genetic and exposure-history diversity represented. Incomplete sequencing was indicated by rarefaction of sorted-subset datasets, despite the large sequencing depth.

The sequence links TRBV30 to TRBJ2-1, with TRBD2 tentatively as D gene (6 bases match). The sample taken for sequencing was naive CD4+ T cells sorted from blood. What this sample's cell subset or site label stands for: CD45RA+ positively selected. The receptor comes from a man younger than 30 in good health. The CDR3 protein sequence reads: CAWSVSLANEQFF. The DNA is TGTGCCTGGAGTGTTAGTCTAGCGAATGAGCAGTTCTTC.